Listed below are T cell receptor beta chains from one sample, sequenced in a study of blood T cell repertoires in COVID-19. Using immunoSEQ multiplex PCR, the repertoire was profiled, and TCRdb retains in-frame clones only, with some absent. The sample has 150,000 to 200,000 clones; roughly 84% are singletons. The sequencing sample was made of PBMCs or T cells enriched from blood (not recorded which). Receptor source: a woman between 25 and 40 years old who had been exposed to COVID-19. The CDR3 runs from the conserved cysteine through the conserved F or W.

>TRBV28|TRBJ2-7
CASRIRTANYEQYF
>TRBV27|TRBJ1-2
CASSTPGGAAGYTF
>TRBV25-1|TRBJ2-2
CASRNPVGRGSPGELFF
>TRBV14|TRBJ2-2
CASSQIEEVWDTGELFF
>TRBV9|TRBJ2-2
CASSVERHGNTGELFF
>TRBV7-2|TRBJ2-5
CASSLGTVQETQYF
>TRBV6-1|TRBJ1-5
CASSEARGTQPQHF
>TRBV19|TRBJ2-2
CASNTPQYTGELFF
>TRBV27|TRBJ1-5
CASSLVRGRDQPQHF
>TRBV3-1/TRBV3-2|TRBJ2-1
CASSQVSRGDEQFF
>TRBV19|TRBJ2-7
CASSAAGGSYEQYF
>TRBV5-4|TRBJ2-1
CASSLRLAGGIYNEQFF
>TRBV6-1|TRBJ2-5
CASSEARASGGTQYF
>TRBV15|TRBJ2-7
CATSRERGTYEQYF
>TRBV11-2|TRBJ1-6
CASSLDGQGQSPLHF
>TRBV12-3/TRBV12-4|TRBJ1-1
CASSQDRFQAFF
>TRBV5-1|TRBJ1-1
CASSSTGVVNTEAFF
>TRBV5-1|TRBJ1-1
CASSLDILGDTEAFF
>TRBV6-2/TRBV6-3|TRBJ2-5
CASSYKRGATQETQYF
>TRBV28|TRBJ1-1
CASSTPRDRSNTEAFF
>TRBV9|TRBJ2-3
CASRERGGDTQYF
>TRBV2|TRBJ1-1
CASSEGVGGRTEAFF
>TRBV6-5|TRBJ1-1
CASRTRSDREGEAFF
>TRBV11-2|TRBJ1-2
CASSLDRLTSYGYTF
>TRBV3-1/TRBV3-2|TRBJ2-2
CASSPQAGRGELFF
>TRBV5-4|TRBJ2-3
CASSQTGQEWADTQYF
>TRBV1|TRBJ2-2
CTSSQDGSMCCRIPSYGELFF
>TRBV21-1|TRBJ2-4
CASSKGLPNIQYF
>TRBV21-1|TRBJ1-5
CASSIQPQHF
>TRBV6-5|TRBJ2-7
CASSSSTSGGFYEQYF
>TRBV6-5|TRBJ1-4
CASSYSNSLREKLFF
>TRBV19|TRBJ1-1
CASSIMSGSLNTEAFF
>TRBV18|TRBJ1-6
CASSPTDRNSPLHF
>TRBV6-2/TRBV6-3|TRBJ2-7
CASSPTRQRSYEQYF
>TRBV3-1/TRBV3-2|TRBJ2-5
CASSQGAGGQETQYF
>TRBV11-2|TRBJ2-7
CASSLDGGASFYEQYF
>TRBV19|TRBJ1-5
CASSILYSNQPQHF
>TRBV9|TRBJ1-1
CASSGAGSSGTEAFF
>TRBV19|TRBJ1-2
CASSIRDGYTF
>TRBV5-4|TRBJ1-1
CASSLPGQGALNEAFF
>TRBV9|TRBJ1-4
CASSPYSGGEKLFF
>TRBV19|TRBJ1-2
CASSILRGAANYGYTF
>TRBV18|TRBJ1-1
CASSPGTGWDTEAFF
>TRBV9|TRBJ2-1
CASSAGQGRGDNEQFF
>TRBV7-9|TRBJ1-2
CASSLFLAGGSGYTF
>TRBV5-1|TRBJ2-1
CASSSTSRGSYNEQFF
>TRBV9|TRBJ2-5
CASSVTPASGGEETQYF
>TRBV9|TRBJ2-1
CASSVLAGGLDDNEQFF
>TRBV19|TRBJ2-3
CASSIGWDTQYF
>TRBV7-9|TRBJ2-7
CASSLATGLSYEQYF
>TRBV7-2|TRBJ2-7
CASSLEGQLTYEQYF
>TRBV7-9|TRBJ1-1
CASSITVTEAFF